The 17 T cell receptor beta chains below come from one sample, sequenced in a study of CD8+CD57+ T cells in acquired aplastic anemia. The authors sequenced patients whose flow cytometry had shown CD8+CD57+ cell expansion. Genomic DNA provided the template from which TCR beta VDJ and CDR3 profiles were obtained. TCRdb reanalysed the reads using MiXCR and keeps one entry per CDR3 protein. The sample holds over 150,000 distinct CDR3 sequences; 63% are singletons and the top ten take 42%. Sequenced: sorted CD4+, CD8+, or CD8+CD57+ T cells (not recorded which) from PBMCs. The receptors shown here come from a human donor with aplastic anemia.

Of note for this clonotype: A much bigger clone sits one base away, suggesting this may be a read error. The chain joins TRBV5-1 to TRBJ2-1, with TRBD2 matching 8 bases. CDR1 and CDR2 from the germline V gene are SGHRS and YFSETQ. The CDR3 sequence is 16 residues long. Unmatched junction bases numbered 6, after V lost 0 bases and J lost 4 bases. CDR3 nucleotide sequence: TGCGCCAGCAGCTTGGCCGGGAGGGGCCCTTACAATGAGCAGTTCTTC. It codes for CASSLAGRGPYNEQFF.

The V gene is TRBV2, the J gene TRBJ2-1; D may be TRBD2 (7 bases). The germline V gene has CDR1 SNHLY and CDR2 FYNNEI. V was trimmed by 4 bases and J by 0 bases, leaving 13 bases between them. The CDR3 is made up of 16 amino acids. CDR3 nucleotides: TGTGCCAGCAGTGTTCGGGGGGCGAGCTCCTACAATGAGCAGTTCTTC. This sequence encodes CASSVRGASSYNEQFF.

V is TRBV7-2 and J is TRBJ2-3; D possibly uses TRBD1 or TRBD2 (5 bases each). Germline V gives CDR1 SGHTA, CDR2 FQGNSA. The length of the CDR3 is 14 residues. The ends were cut back, 7 bases at V and 14 bases at J, with 25 bases in the middle. The CDR3 DNA sequence: TGTGCCAGCACCACGACGGTCGGGACGGATATTAGGTATTTT. Protein product: CASTTTVGTDIRYF.

The rearrangement links TRBV5-1 to TRBJ2-7, with D uncertain. The germline V gene has CDR1 SGHRS and CDR2 YFSETQ. The CDR3 is 14 residues long. V lost 1 base and J 2 bases, leaving 10 bases between the germline ends. CDR3 in DNA: TGCGCCAGCAGCTTGTGGAGCGAGGCCTACGAGCAGTACTTC. This translates into CASSLWSEAYEQYF.

The chain uses TRBV20-1 and TRBJ1-1, with 7 bases identical to TRBD1. This CDR3 comprises 14 residues. CDR1 is DFQATT, CDR2 SNEGSKA, per germline (reference sequence). V dropped 5 bases and J dropped 8; count of bases not matched to a gene: 14. The CDR3 bases are TGCAGTGCTCGACAGGGCCCGGTTGAGTTCGAAGCTTTCTTT. It encodes CSARQGPVEFEAFF.

This clonotype was seen more than once but under ten times. J is TRBJ2-7 and V is TRBV7-9; no clear D gene. There are 12 residues in the CDR3. The germline V gene has CDR1 SEHNR and CDR2 FQNEAQ (reference sequence). V lost 8 bases and J lost 5, with 13 bases in between. The CDR3, as DNA: TGTGCCAGCGTAAGTCTCTTCCACGAGCAGTACTTC. Its protein is CASVSLFHEQYF. Based on the CDR3 plus reference TRBV7-9 and TRBJ2-7, the full variable domain is DTGVSQNPRHKITKRGQNVTFRCDPISEHNRLYWYRQTLGQGPEFLTYFQNEAQLEKSRLLSDRFSAERPKGSFSTLEIQRTEQGDSAMYLCASVSLFHEQYFGPGTRLTVT.

V and J are TRBV2 and TRBJ1-5; no reliable D call. V lost 4 bases, J lost 8 bases, and 6 bases lay in between. From germline, CDR1 is SNHLY and CDR2 FYNNEI. There are 11 residues in the CDR3. CDR3 protein: CASSGKEPQHF. CDR3 coding DNA: TGTGCCAGCAGTGGGAAGGAGCCCCAGCATTTT.

For the CDR3, the DNA is TGTGCCAGTAGGTATAGCGGATCCTCCTACGAGCAGTACTTC. Translated: CASRYSGSSYEQYF. The V gene is TRBV19, the J gene TRBJ2-7, with D tentatively TRBD2 (6 bases). The CDR3 runs to 14 residues. CDR1 and CDR2 (germline): LNHDA, SQIVND (reference sequence). The ends were cut back, 6 bases at V and 0 bases at J, with 12 bases in the middle.

The rearrangement links TRBV4-2 to TRBJ2-1; D is possibly TRBD2 (5 bases). Germline CDR1 LGHNA, CDR2 YNFKEQ. The CDR3 is 17 residues long. The ends were cut back, 2 bases at V and 9 bases at J, with 23 bases in the middle. The CDR3 here is CASSQTQLVSKLSEQFF. The CDR3, as DNA: TGTGCCAGCAGCCAAACCCAACTAGTATCGAAGTTAAGTGAGCAGTTCTTC.

This chain connects TRBV11-3 to TRBJ2-1, with D possibly being TRBD1 (5 bases). The germline V and J ends were trimmed by 1 base and 4 bases, with 11 bases remaining between them. This CDR3 is 15 amino acids long. CDR1 and CDR2 from the germline V gene are SGHNT and YENEEA. CDR3 region: CASSLGAGKYNEQFF. DNA of the CDR3: TGTGCCAGCAGCTTAGGGGCAGGGAAATACAATGAGCAGTTCTTC.

In its sample, this clonotype was seen many times. The genes are TRBV19 and TRBJ2-1; 8 bases fit TRBD1. Trimming took 4 bases from V and 7 from J; bases not matched to a gene: 3. Germline CDR1 reads LNHDA; CDR2 reads SQIVND (reference sequence). CDR3 length: 13 amino acids. The chain's CDR3 is CASSRQGKNEQFF. CDR3 DNA: TGTGCCAGTAGTAGACAGGGGAAGAATGAGCAGTTCTTC.

This clonotype was seen only a few times. This chain connects TRBV24-1 to TRBJ1-1; D unresolved. The V end was cut by 0 bases, the J end by 11 bases, with 12 bases between. Germline CDR1 and CDR2: KGHDR and SFDVKD. The CDR3 has 13 amino acids. The DNA of the CDR3 is TGTGCCACCAGTGATTTGACGGGGTCGGTGGCTTTCTTT. The encoded protein is CATSDLTGSVAFF.

The table lists this clonotype with many counts. This chain links TRBV13 with TRBJ1-2; D not certain. Germline values: CDR1 PRHDT, CDR2 FYEKMQ (reference sequence). Trimming removed 0 bases at V and 4 bases at J, with 12 bases between. The CDR3 covers 15 residues. The CDR3 reads CASSLGQKEAYGYTF. CDR3 in DNA: TGTGCCAGCAGCTTAGGCCAGAAAGAGGCCTATGGCTACACCTTC.

As to this clonotype: The junction shows a germline mismatch at one end, possibly a read error. The V and J genes are TRBV7-9 and TRBJ2-7, with 9 bases that match TRBD2. This CDR3 is built from 16 residues. CDR1 SEHNR and CDR2 FQNEAQ come from the germline V gene (reference sequence). CDR3 in DNA: TGCGCCAGCAGCCCACCTGGGGGCGGGGGGGCCCCCGAGCAGTACTTC. Translation: CASSPPGGGGAPEQYF. The entire variable domain, with the rest obtained from reference TRBV7-9 and TRBJ2-7, is as follows: DTGVSQNPRHKITKRGQNVTFRCDPISEHNRLYWYRQTLGQGPEFLTYFQNEAQLEKSRLLSDRFSAERPKGSFSTLEIQRTEQGDSAMYLCASSPPGGGGAPEQYFGPGTRLTVT.

This clonotype was seen only a few times. This sequence joins TRBV15 and TRBJ2-5; D gene ambiguous. Germline V gives CDR1 LNHNV, CDR2 YYDKDF (reference sequence). V was pared by 3 bases and J by 1 base, with 12 bases between. The CDR3 is 15 amino acids. DNA of the CDR3: TGTGCCACCAGCAGTGACTCCCCAGGCCAAGAGACCCAGTACTTC. This encodes CATSSDSPGQETQYF. The full variable domain, completed using reference TRBV15 and TRBJ2-5, is DAMVIQNPRYQVTQFGKPVTLSCSQTLNHNVMYWYQQKSSQAPKLLFHYYDKDFNNEADTPDNFQSRRPNTSFCFLDIRSPGLGDTAMYLCATSSDSPGQETQYFGPGTRLLVL.

This chain joins TRBV5-4 and TRBJ2-7; D remains ambiguous. The CDR3 is 13 amino acids. V was shortened by 4 bases and J by 0 bases, with 8 bases between the two germline ends. CDR1 and CDR2 (germline): SGHNT, YYREEE (reference sequence). CDR3 nucleotides: TGTGCCAGCAGCCCTACGACCTCCTACGAGCAGTACTTC. This translates into CASSPTTSYEQYF.

About this clonotype itself: The conserved phenylalanine or tryptophan is not found at the CDR3 terminus, so this likely reflects a read error. The chain combines TRBV7-2 with TRBJ1-1, with D unresolved. There are 13 residues in the CDR3. Germline CDR1 reads SGHTA; CDR2 reads FQGNSA. With 10 bases removed from V and 1 base from J, the gap between germline ends came to 13 bases. CDR3: CATRAPANTEAFL. For the CDR3, the DNA is TGTGCCACCAGAGCGCCAGCGAACACTGAAGCTTTCCTT.